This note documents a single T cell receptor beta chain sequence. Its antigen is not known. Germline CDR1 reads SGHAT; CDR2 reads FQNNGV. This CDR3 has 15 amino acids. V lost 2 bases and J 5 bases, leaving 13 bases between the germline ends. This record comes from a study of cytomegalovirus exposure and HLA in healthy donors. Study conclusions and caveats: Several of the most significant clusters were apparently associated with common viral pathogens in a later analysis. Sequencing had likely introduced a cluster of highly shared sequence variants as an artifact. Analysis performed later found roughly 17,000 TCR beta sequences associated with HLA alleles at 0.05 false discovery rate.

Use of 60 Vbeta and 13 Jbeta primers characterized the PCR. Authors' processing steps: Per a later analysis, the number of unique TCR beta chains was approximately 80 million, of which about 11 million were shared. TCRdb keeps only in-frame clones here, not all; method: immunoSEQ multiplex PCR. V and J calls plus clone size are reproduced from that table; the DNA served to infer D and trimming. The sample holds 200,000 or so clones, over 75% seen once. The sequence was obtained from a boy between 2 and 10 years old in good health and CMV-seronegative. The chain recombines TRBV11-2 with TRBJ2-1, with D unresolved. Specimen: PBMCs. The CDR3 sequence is CASSLTPVYDNEQFF. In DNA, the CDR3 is TGTGCCAGCAGCTTAACCCCCGTCTACGACAATGAGCAGTTCTTC.